The 4 T cell receptor beta chains below come from one sample, sequenced in a study of spatial heterogeneity in lung cancer (dated by TCRdb to about 2019). What the study reported, not specific to this receptor: The tumor nonsynonymous mutation count correlated with the number of expanded alpha and beta TCRs within the tumor.

The time point label for this specimen denotes: sample taken at primary tumor resection. The library was made by 5' RACE. The sequencer was a NextSeq 500. In-frame beta chains were kept once TCRdb had trimmed the public reads at Q25 with fastp and called clones with MiXCR. One record per CDR3 amino acid sequence lists the most common genes and DNA. This sample comprises 7,500 to 10,000 distinct CDR3 sequences, approximately 53% of them detected only once. The top ten hold roughly 30% of the sample. Their cognate antigens are unknown. The sample was lung tumor tissue, taken at surgery. These receptors were taken from a female donor with early-stage non-small cell lung cancer.

This clonotype occurred a few times. The library was prepared for alpha chains; this beta chain is a stray read, so its frequency means little. The chain uses TRBV5-1 and TRBJ1-3, with 8 positions matching TRBD1. V dropped 2 bases and J dropped 3; count of bases not matched to a gene: 4. Germline CDR1 SGHRS, CDR2 YFSETQ. This CDR3 comprises 15 residues. The CDR3 loop is CASSLTGGGGNTIYF. The DNA for the CDR3 is TGCGCCAGCAGCTTAACAGGGGGAGGTGGAAACACCATATATTTT.

This clonotype has a handful of counts. This beta chain turned up in a library designed for alpha chains; as an off-target read, its abundance says little. The chain links TRBV5-6 to TRBJ1-2; a weak D match, TRBD1 (6 bases). This CDR3 has 12 residues. Germline CDR1 and CDR2: SGHDT and YYEEEE. V lost 0 bases and J lost 8, with 8 bases in between. CDR3 in amino acids: CASSLAQGGYTF. DNA for the CDR3: TGTGCCAGCAGCTTGGCACAGGGAGGCTACACCTTC.

Regarding this clonotype: Since it is a stray read in a library aimed at alpha chains, this beta chain has a size that is not meaningful. The chain combines TRBV5-1 with TRBJ2-3, with 10 bases that match TRBD2. The germline gives CDR1 SGHRS, CDR2 YFSETQ. Trimming cost V 0 bases and J 1 base; bases outside gene matches: 2. CDR3 length: 16 amino acids. Written as DNA, the CDR3 is TGCGCCAGCAGCTTGGACGGGACTAGCGGCACAGATACGCAGTATTTT. Translated, it gives CASSLDGTSGTDTQYF.

Turning to this clonotype: Little can be read into the size of this beta chain, an off-target read in a library designed for alpha chains. V usage is TRBV12-3 or TRBV12-4 and J usage is TRBJ1-4; D is undetermined. V gave up 5 bases and J gave up 8 bases, with 9 bases separating them. This CDR3 region has 12 residues. CDR3 sequence: CASSGDGEKLFF. The DNA of the CDR3 is TGTGCCAGCAGTGGCGACGGGGAAAAACTGTTTTTT.